The present T cell receptor beta chain was sequenced within a study of blood T cell repertoires in COVID-19. This clone appeared once. CDR3 size: 14 residues. Germline CDR1 SGHNT, CDR2 YYREEE (reference sequence). The V gene end was trimmed by 1 base and the J gene end by 3 bases; junction bases not matched to a gene: 2. Assay used: immunoSEQ multiplex PCR; TCRdb lists only in-frame clones, some missing. Of 150,000 to 200,000 clones detected, around 90% appear once; the ten largest clones hold 15% to 20%. The sample comprised peripheral blood. The clonotype originates from a man in his 60s with active or convalescent COVID-19. The chain couples TRBV5-4 to TRBJ1-2; 8 nucleotides line up with TRBD1. The CDR3 here is CASSLIQGDYGYTF. In DNA form, the CDR3 reads TGTGCCAGCAGCTTGATACAGGGGGACTATGGCTACACCTTC. Combining the CDR3 with reference TRBV5-4 and TRBJ1-2 gives the whole variable domain ETGVTQSPTHLIKTRGQQVTLRCSSQSGHNTVSWYQQALGQGPQFIFQYYREEENGRGNFPPRFSGLQFPNYSSELNVNALELDDSALYLCASSLIQGDYGYTFGSGTRLTVV.